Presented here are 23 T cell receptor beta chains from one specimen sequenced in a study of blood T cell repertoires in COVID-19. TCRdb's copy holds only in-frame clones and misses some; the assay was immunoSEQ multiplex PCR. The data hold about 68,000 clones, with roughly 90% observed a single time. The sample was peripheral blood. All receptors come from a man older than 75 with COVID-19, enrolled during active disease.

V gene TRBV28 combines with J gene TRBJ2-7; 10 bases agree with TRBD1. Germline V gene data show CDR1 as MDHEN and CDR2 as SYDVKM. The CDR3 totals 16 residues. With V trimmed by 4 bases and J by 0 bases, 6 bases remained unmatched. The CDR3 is CASSSRRDRGSYEQYF. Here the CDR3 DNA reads TGTGCCAGCAGTTCGCGCCGGGACAGGGGCTCCTACGAGCAGTACTTC.

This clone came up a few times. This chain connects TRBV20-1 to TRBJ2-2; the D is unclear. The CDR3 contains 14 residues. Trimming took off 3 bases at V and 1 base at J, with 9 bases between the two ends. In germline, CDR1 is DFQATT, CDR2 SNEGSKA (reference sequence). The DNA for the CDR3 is TGCAGTGCTAGTCGACACCGGAACACCGGGGAGCTGTTTTTT. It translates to CSASRHRNTGELFF.

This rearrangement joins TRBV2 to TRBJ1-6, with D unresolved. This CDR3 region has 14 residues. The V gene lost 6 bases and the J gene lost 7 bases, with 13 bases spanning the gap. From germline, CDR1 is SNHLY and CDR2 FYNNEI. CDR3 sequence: CASSRELGNSPLHF. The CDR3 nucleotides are TGTGCCAGCAGCCGGGAGCTAGGGAATTCACCCCTCCACTTT.

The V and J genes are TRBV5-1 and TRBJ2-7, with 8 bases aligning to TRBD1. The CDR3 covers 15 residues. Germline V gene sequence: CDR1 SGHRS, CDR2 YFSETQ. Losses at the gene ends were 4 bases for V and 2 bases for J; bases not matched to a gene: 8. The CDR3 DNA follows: TGCGCCAGCAGCCCAAAACGACAGGGGACCTACGAGCAGTACTTC. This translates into CASSPKRQGTYEQYF.

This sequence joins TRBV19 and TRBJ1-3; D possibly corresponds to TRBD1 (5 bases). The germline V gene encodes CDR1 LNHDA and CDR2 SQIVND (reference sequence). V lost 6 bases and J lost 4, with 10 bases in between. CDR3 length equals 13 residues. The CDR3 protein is CASSWDWGNTIYF. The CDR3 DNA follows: TGTGCCAGTAGCTGGGACTGGGGAAACACCATATATTTT.

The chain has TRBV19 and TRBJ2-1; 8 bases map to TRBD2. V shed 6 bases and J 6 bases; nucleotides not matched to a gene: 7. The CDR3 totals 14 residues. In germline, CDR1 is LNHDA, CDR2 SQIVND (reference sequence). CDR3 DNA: TGTGCCAGTAGCGGGGGGGCCATCTCCAATGAGCAGTTCTTC. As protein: CASSGGAISNEQFF.

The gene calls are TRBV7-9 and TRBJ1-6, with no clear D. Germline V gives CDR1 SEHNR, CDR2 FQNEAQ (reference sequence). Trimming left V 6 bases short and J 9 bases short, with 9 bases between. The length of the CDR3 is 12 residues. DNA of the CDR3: TGTGCCAGCAGTGTCCCCGGTTCACCCCTCCACTTT. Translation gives CASSVPGSPLHF.

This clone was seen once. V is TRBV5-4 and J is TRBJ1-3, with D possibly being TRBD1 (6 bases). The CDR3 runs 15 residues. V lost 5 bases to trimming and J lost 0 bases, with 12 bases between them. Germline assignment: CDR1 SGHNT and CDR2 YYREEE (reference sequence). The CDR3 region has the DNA TGTGCCAGCAGTTCAGGGGCCAGCTCTGGAAACACCATATATTTT. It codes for CASSSGASSGNTIYF.

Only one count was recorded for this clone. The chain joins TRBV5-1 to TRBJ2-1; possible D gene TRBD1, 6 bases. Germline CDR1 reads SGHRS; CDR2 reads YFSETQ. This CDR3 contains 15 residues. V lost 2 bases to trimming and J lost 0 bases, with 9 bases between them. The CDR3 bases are TGCGCCAGCAGCTTTGAGGGGGTCTCCTACAATGAGCAGTTCTTC. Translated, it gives CASSFEGVSYNEQFF. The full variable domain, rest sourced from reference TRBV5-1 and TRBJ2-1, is KAGVTQTPRYLIKTRGQQVTLSCSPISGHRSVSWYQQTPGQGLQFLFEYFSETQRNKGNFPGRFSGRQFSNSRSEMNVSTLELGDSALYLCASSFEGVSYNEQFFGPGTRLTVL.

CDR3 loop: CASKESRNSPLHF. CDR3 bases: TGTGCCAGCAAGGAGAGCCGTAATTCACCCCTCCACTTT. The rearrangement uses TRBV7-3 and TRBJ1-6; no clear D. Germline V CDR1 and CDR2: SGHTA, FQGTGA. The CDR3 has 13 residues. Trimming shortened V by 7 bases and J by 6 bases, and 10 bases separated the two germline ends.

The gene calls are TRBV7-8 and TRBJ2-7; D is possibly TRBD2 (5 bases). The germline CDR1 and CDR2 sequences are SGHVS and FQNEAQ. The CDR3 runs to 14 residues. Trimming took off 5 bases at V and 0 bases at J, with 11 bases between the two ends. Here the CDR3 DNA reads TGTGCCAGCAGCCTGGAGGAGTACTCCTACGAGCAGTACTTC. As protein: CASSLEEYSYEQYF.

In DNA form, the CDR3 reads TGTGCCAGCAGGTCGACAGGGGGGAACTATGGCTACACCTTC. Protein sequence: CASRSTGGNYGYTF. The chain is built from TRBV6-6 and TRBJ1-2; 9 bases fit TRBD1. In germline, CDR1 is MNHNY, CDR2 SVGAGI (reference sequence). Losses at the gene ends were 6 bases for V and 2 bases for J; bases not matched to a gene: 4. The length of the CDR3 is 14 residues.

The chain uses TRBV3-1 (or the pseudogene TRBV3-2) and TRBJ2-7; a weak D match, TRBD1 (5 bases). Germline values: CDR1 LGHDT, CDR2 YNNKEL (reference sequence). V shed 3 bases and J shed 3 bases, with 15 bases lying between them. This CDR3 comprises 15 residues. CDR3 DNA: TGTGCCAGCAGCCAGGGGCCAGGAGAGGTCTACGAGCAGTACTTC. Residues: CASSQGPGEVYEQYF.

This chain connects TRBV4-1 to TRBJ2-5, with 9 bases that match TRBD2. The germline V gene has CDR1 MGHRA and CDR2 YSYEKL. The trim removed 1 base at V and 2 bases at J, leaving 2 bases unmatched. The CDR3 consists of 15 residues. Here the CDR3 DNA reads TGCGCCAGCAGCCAAGGGGCGGGGGGGCAAGAGACCCAGTACTTC. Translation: CASSQGAGGQETQYF.

The CDR3 loop is CASSPRGQTGELFF. As DNA, the CDR3 is TGTGCCAGCTCACCTAGAGGACAAACCGGGGAGCTGTTTTTT. The J gene is TRBJ2-2, the V gene TRBV18, with D perhaps matching TRBD1 (5 bases). The CDR3 has 14 residues. CDR1 is KGHSH, CDR2 LQKENI, per germline. Trimming cost V 3 bases and J 5 bases, with 10 bases left between them.

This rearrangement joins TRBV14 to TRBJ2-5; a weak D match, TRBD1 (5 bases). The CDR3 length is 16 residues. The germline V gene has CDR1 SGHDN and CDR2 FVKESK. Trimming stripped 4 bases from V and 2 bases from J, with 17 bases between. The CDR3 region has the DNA TGTGCCAGCAGCCTCCGAACTGGGGCTACTCAAGAGACCCAGTACTTC. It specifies CASSLRTGATQETQYF.

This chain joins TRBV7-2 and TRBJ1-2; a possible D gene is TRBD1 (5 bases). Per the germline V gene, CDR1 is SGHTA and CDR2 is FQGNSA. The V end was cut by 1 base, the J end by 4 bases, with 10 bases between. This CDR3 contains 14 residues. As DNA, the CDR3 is TGTGCCAGCAGCTTAGGGCAGGGAGGCTATGGCTACACCTTC. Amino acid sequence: CASSLGQGGYGYTF.

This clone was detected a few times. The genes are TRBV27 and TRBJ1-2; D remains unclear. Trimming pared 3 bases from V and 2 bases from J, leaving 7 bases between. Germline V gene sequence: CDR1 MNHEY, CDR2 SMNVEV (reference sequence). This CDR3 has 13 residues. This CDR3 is CASSFSVNYGYTF. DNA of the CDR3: TGTGCCAGCAGTTTCTCTGTAAACTATGGCTACACCTTC.

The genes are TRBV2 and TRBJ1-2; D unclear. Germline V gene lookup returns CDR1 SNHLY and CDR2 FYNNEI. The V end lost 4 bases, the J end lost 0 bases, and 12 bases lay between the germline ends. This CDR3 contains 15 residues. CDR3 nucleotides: TGTGCCAGCAGTGCAAGGAGGGAGCCTAACTATGGCTACACCTTC. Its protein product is CASSARREPNYGYTF.

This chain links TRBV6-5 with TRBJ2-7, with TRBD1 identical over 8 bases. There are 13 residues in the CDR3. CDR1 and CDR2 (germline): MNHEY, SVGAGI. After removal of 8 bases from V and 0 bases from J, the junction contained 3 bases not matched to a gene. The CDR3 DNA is TGTGCCAGCCGGACAGGGAACTCCTACGAGCAGTACTTC. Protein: CASRTGNSYEQYF.

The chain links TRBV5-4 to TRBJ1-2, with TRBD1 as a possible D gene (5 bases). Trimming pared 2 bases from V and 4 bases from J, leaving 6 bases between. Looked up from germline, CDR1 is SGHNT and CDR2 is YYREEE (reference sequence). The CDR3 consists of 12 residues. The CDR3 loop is CASSFQGYGYTF. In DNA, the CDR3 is TGTGCCAGCAGCTTCCAGGGCTATGGCTACACCTTC.

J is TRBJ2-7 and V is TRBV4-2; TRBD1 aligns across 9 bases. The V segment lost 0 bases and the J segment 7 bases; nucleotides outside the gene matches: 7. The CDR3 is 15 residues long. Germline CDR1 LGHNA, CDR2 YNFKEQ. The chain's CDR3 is CASSQDVWDRVEQYF. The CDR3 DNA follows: TGTGCCAGCAGCCAAGATGTGTGGGACAGGGTGGAGCAGTACTTC.

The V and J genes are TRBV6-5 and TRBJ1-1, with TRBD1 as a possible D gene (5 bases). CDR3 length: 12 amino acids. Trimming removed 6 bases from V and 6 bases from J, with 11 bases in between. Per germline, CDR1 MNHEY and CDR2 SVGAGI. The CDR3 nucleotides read TGTGCCAGCAGCAGGGTAGGGGCTGAAGCTTTCTTT. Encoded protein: CASSRVGAEAFF.